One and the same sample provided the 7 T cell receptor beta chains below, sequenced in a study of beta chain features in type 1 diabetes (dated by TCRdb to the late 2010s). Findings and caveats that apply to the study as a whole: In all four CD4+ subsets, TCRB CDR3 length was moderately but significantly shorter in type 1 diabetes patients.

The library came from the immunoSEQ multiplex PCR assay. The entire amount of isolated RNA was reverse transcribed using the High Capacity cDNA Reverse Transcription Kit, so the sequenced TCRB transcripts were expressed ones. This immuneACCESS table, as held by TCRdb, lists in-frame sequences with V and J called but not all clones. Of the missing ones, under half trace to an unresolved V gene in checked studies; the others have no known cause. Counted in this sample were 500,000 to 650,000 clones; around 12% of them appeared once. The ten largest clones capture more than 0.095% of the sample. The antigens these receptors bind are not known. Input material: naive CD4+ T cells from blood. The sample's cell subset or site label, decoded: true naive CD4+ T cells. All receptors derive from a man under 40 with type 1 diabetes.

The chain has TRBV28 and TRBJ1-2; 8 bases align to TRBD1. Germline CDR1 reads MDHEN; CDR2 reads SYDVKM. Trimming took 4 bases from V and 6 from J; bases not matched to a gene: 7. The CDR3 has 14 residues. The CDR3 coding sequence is TGTGCCAGCAGTTCTTCAGGGGGCGTCAATGGCTACACCTTC. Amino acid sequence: CASSSSGGVNGYTF.

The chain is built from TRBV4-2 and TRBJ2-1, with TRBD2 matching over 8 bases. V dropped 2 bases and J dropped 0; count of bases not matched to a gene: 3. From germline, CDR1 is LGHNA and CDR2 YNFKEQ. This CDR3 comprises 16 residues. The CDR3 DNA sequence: TGTGCCAGCAGCCAAACAGCGGGGGACTCCTACAATGAGCAGTTCTTC. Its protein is CASSQTAGDSYNEQFF.

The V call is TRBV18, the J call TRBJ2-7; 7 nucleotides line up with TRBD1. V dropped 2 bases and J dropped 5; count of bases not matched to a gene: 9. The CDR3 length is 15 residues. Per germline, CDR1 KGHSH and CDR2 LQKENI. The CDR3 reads CASSPGEGQRDEQYF. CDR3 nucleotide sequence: TGTGCCAGCTCACCAGGTGAGGGACAGCGCGACGAGCAGTACTTC. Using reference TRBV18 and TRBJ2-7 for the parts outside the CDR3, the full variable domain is NAGVMQNPRHLVRRRGQEARLRCSPMKGHSHVYWYRQLPEEGLKFMVYLQKENIIDESGMPKERFSAEFPKEGPSILRIQQVVRGDSAAYFCASSPGEGQRDEQYFGPGTRLTVT.

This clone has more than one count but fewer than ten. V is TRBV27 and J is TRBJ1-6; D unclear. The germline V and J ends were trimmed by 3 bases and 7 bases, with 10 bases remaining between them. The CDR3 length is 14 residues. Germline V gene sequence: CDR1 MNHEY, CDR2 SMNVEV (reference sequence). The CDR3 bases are TGTGCCAGCAGTTTCCCCGGGTGGAATTCACCCCTCCACTTT. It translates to CASSFPGWNSPLHF.

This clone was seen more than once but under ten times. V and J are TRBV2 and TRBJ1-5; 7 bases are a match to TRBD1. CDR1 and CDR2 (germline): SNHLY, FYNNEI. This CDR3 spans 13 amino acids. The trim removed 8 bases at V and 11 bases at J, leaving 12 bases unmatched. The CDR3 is CASGGQRKEAQHF. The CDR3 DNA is TGTGCCAGCGGGGGACAGAGGAAAGAAGCCCAGCATTTT. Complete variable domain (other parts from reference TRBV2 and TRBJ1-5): EPEVTQTPSHQVTQMGQEVILRCVPISNHLYFYWYRQILGQKVEFLVSFYNNEISEKSEIFDDQFSVERPDGSNFTLKIRSTKLEDSAMYFCASGGQRKEAQHFGDGTRLSIL.

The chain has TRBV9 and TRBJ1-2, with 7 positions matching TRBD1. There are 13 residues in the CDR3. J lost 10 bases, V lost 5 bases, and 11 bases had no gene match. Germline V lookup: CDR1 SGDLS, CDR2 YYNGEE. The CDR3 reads CASSAGQAKDYTF. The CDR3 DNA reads TGTGCCAGCAGTGCCGGACAGGCTAAGGACTACACCTTC. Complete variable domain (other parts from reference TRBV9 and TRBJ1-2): DSGVTQTPKHLITATGQRVTLRCSPRSGDLSVYWYQQSLDQGLQFLIQYYNGEERAKGNILERFSAQQFPDLHSELNLSSLELGDSALYFCASSAGQAKDYTFGSGTRLTVV.

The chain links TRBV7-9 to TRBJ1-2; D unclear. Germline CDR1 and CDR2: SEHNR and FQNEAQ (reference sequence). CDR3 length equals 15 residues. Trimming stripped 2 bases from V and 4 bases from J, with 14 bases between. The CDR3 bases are TGTGCCAGCAGCTTACTCGCGGAGAGCCTCTATGGCTACACCTTC. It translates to CASSLLAESLYGYTF.